The 20 T cell receptor beta chains in this list originate from one sample, sequenced in a study of blood T cell repertoires in COVID-19. Repertoires were generated with immunoSEQ multiplex PCR, while TCRdb's copy carries only in-frame clones and drops some. The table has 180,000 or so clones, around 89% seen once. The specimen sequenced was peripheral blood. The receptor source for this set is a man over 45 with acute or convalescent COVID-19.

The chain is built from TRBV4-3 and TRBJ1-2; possibly TRBD1 for D (5 bases). CDR3 length equals 15 residues. Trimming pared 1 base from V and 8 bases from J, leaving 17 bases between. The V gene's germline CDR1 is LGHNA and CDR2 YSLEER. The DNA for the CDR3 is TGCGCCAGCAGCCAAGTTCGCGGGGGGTCAGGGGGCTACACCTTC. Residues: CASSQVRGGSGGYTF.

This clone has only one observation. The rearrangement links TRBV27 to TRBJ2-7; 7 bases fit TRBD1. Looked up from germline, CDR1 is MNHEY and CDR2 is SMNVEV (reference sequence). This CDR3 is 15 amino acids long. V lost 0 bases to trimming and J lost 2 bases; unmatched junction nucleotides: 4. Here the CDR3 DNA reads TGTGCCAGCAGTTTATCTTCGACAGGGACCTACGAGCAGTACTTC. Its translation: CASSLSSTGTYEQYF.

The gene calls are TRBV9 and TRBJ1-3, with 8 bases fitting TRBD1. Trimming removed 3 bases from V and 0 bases from J; junction bases left unmatched: 5. The germline gives CDR1 SGDLS, CDR2 YYNGEE. The CDR3 has 16 amino acids. CDR3 nucleotides: TGTGCCAGCAGCGCGGGACAGGTGGGCTCTGGAAACACCATATATTTT. The encoded protein is CASSAGQVGSGNTIYF.

This clone came up a few times. This rearrangement joins TRBV19 to TRBJ1-6, with a possible D match to TRBD1 (6 bases). The V and J ends lost 4 bases and 3 bases respectively, with 10 bases between them. This CDR3 spans 15 amino acids. Germline-derived CDR1 and CDR2 are LNHDA and SQIVND (reference sequence). The chain's CDR3 is CASSTTGVYNSPLHF. Here the CDR3 DNA reads TGTGCCAGTAGTACGACAGGAGTCTATAATTCACCCCTCCACTTT.

V is TRBV11-2 and J is TRBJ2-3, with TRBD2 matching 8 bases. The CDR3 runs 15 residues. Germline V gene sequence: CDR1 SGHAT, CDR2 FQNNGV. V lost 7 bases, J lost 7 bases, and 13 bases stayed unmatched. The CDR3 protein is CASTMTSALYHTQYF. DNA of the CDR3: TGTGCCAGCACAATGACTAGCGCACTCTATCATACGCAGTATTTT.

The chain has TRBV7-9 and TRBJ1-2; D is possibly TRBD1 (5 bases). In germline, CDR1 is SEHNR, CDR2 FQNEAQ (reference sequence). V lost 5 bases to trimming and J lost 3 bases, with 16 bases between them. This CDR3 has 15 residues. The CDR3, as DNA: TGTGCCAGCAGCCCTTCCTCGGGGGAGGACTATGGCTACACCTTC. Translation: CASSPSSGEDYGYTF.

The gene calls are TRBV5-4 and TRBJ2-2, with D possibly TRBD1 on 6 matching bases. V lost 4 bases and J 2 bases, leaving 15 bases between the germline ends. The CDR3 totals 16 residues. Germline CDR1 reads SGHNT; CDR2 reads YYREEE (reference sequence). In nucleotides, the CDR3 is TGTGCCAGCAGCGGCGGACAGCCTATAAACACCGGGGAGCTGTTTTTT. Translated: CASSGGQPINTGELFF.

The rearrangement joins TRBV27 to TRBJ2-3; perhaps TRBD1 as D (6 bases). There are 18 residues in the CDR3. Germline CDR1 MNHEY, CDR2 SMNVEV (reference sequence). V gave up 8 bases and J gave up 5 bases, with 29 bases separating them. CDR3 nucleotide sequence: TGTGCCAGCGTCTTATTGCGCAGGGACAAGAAAGGCGAAGATACGCAGTATTTT. This sequence encodes CASVLLRRDKKGEDTQYF.

Only a few counts were recorded for this clone. The chain combines TRBV9 with TRBJ2-3, with D unresolved. V shed 0 bases and J shed 0 bases, with 5 bases lying between them. From germline, CDR1 is SGDLS and CDR2 YYNGEE. The CDR3 covers 14 residues. CDR3 sequence (DNA): TGTGCCAGCAGCGTAGTGTCTAGCACAGATACGCAGTATTTT. Its translation is CASSVVSSTDTQYF.

The chain is built from TRBV28 and TRBJ1-5; the match to TRBD1 covers 8 bases. The V and J ends lost 3 bases and 2 bases, in that order; junction bases with no gene match: 3. Germline V gene data show CDR1 as MDHEN and CDR2 as SYDVKM. The length of the CDR3 is 15 residues. The CDR3 DNA is TGTGCCAGCAGTTTCTCAGGGGGCCGCAATCAGCCCCAGCATTTT. It codes for CASSFSGGRNQPQHF. The variable domain in full, with the rest retrieved from reference TRBV28 and TRBJ1-5, is DVKVTQSSRYLVKRTGEKVFLECVQDMDHENMFWYRQDPGLGLRLIYFSYDVKMKEKGDIPEGYSVSREKKERFSLILESASTNQTSMYLCASSFSGGRNQPQHFGDGTRLSIL.

The rearrangement joins TRBV5-1 to TRBJ1-1; 9 nucleotides agree with TRBD1. Germline CDR1 is SGHRS and CDR2 is YFSETQ. V shed 0 bases, J shed 4 bases, and the junction held 1 base outside the gene matches. The CDR3 runs 14 residues. CDR3 region: CASSLDRGLTEAFF. DNA of the CDR3: TGCGCCAGCAGCTTGGACAGGGGGCTCACTGAAGCTTTCTTT.

This sequence joins TRBV6-6 and TRBJ1-6; D uncertain. Deletions cut 6 bases from V and 0 bases from J, with 9 bases between. Germline loops: CDR1 MNHNY, CDR2 SVGAGI (reference sequence). The CDR3 consists of 15 residues. The CDR3 nucleotides are TGTGCCAGCAGCCGACGGGGCTCCTATAATTCACCCCTCCACTTT. Encoded protein: CASSRRGSYNSPLHF.

The V and J genes are TRBV3-1 (or the pseudogene TRBV3-2) and TRBJ1-6; a possible D gene is TRBD1 (5 bases). The CDR3 contains 14 residues. Germline CDR1 and CDR2: LGHDT and YNNKEL (reference sequence). The V gene lost 4 bases and the J gene lost 6 bases, with 10 bases spanning the gap. The CDR3 DNA reads TGTGCCAGCAGCCCGTTGGGGCCTAATTCACCCCTCCACTTT. Its protein product is CASSPLGPNSPLHF.

The V call is TRBV15, the J call TRBJ2-7; 7 bases map to TRBD1. The CDR3 loop spans 14 amino acids. The germline V gene has CDR1 LNHNV and CDR2 YYDKDF (reference sequence). V was clipped by 3 bases and J by 3 bases; unmatched bases: 5. CDR3 sequence (DNA): TGTGCCACCAGCAGGACCCGGGACAGCTACGAGCAGTACGTC. The encoded protein is CATSRTRDSYEQYV.

This sequence joins TRBV5-1 and TRBJ2-1; 9 bases are a match to TRBD2. This CDR3 is 17 amino acids long. The V segment lost 0 bases and the J segment 5 bases; nucleotides outside the gene matches: 9. The germline V gene encodes CDR1 SGHRS and CDR2 YFSETQ. In DNA, the CDR3 is TGCGCCAGCAGCTTGGCGGCGGGGGGGCGCATAAACAATGAGCAGTTCTTC. It yields the protein CASSLAAGGRINNEQFF.

This rearrangement joins TRBV4-2 to TRBJ2-3; D is unclear. This CDR3 is built from 14 residues. Germline CDR1 reads LGHNA; CDR2 reads YNFKEQ. Trimming removed 2 bases at V and 2 bases at J, with 8 bases between. The CDR3 DNA reads TGTGCCAGCAGCCAACCACAGACCACAGATACGCAGTATTTT. Protein: CASSQPQTTDTQYF.

The chain employs TRBV5-6 and TRBJ2-5, with TRBD1 as a possible D gene (6 bases). Deletions cut 2 bases from V and 5 bases from J, with 13 bases between. The germline gives CDR1 SGHDT, CDR2 YYEEEE. CDR3 length: 14 amino acids. The CDR3 DNA reads as TGTGCCAGCAGCTTTGGTACAGGGCGGGAGACCCAGTACTTC. This sequence encodes CASSFGTGRETQYF. Drawing the rest from reference TRBV5-6 and TRBJ2-5, the complete variable domain is DAGVTQSPTHLIKTRGQQVTLRCSPKSGHDTVSWYQQALGQGPQFIFQYYEEEERQRGNFPDRFSGHQFPNYSSELNVNALLLGDSALYLCASSFGTGRETQYFGPGTRLLVL.

V and J are TRBV9 and TRBJ1-5, with unresolved D. The CDR3 covers 15 residues. Germline assignment: CDR1 SGDLS and CDR2 YYNGEE. Between the trimmed V and J ends, which lost 0 bases and 4 bases, there was a span of 11 bases. The CDR3 region is CASSVEPGRNQPQHF. CDR3 sequence (DNA): TGTGCCAGCAGCGTAGAGCCAGGCCGAAATCAGCCCCAGCATTTT.

The gene calls are TRBV11-2 and TRBJ1-4, with 7 bases matching TRBD1. This CDR3 comprises 14 residues. V lost 4 bases to trimming and J lost 7 bases; unmatched junction nucleotides: 6. Germline lookup yields CDR1 SGHAT and CDR2 FQNNGV. The chain's CDR3 is CASSSGTVFEKLFF. The CDR3, as DNA: TGTGCCAGCAGCTCGGGGACAGTTTTTGAAAAACTGTTTTTT.

The genes are TRBV5-1 and TRBJ1-4, with 10 bases that match TRBD1. V gave up 4 bases and J gave up 2 bases; unmatched junction bases: 8. The CDR3 is 17 amino acids. Germline-derived CDR1 and CDR2 are SGHRS and YFSETQ. The CDR3 bases are TGCGCCAGCAGCAACGGACAGGGGGGAACGACTAATGAAAAACTGTTTTTT. Its translation is CASSNGQGGTTNEKLFF.